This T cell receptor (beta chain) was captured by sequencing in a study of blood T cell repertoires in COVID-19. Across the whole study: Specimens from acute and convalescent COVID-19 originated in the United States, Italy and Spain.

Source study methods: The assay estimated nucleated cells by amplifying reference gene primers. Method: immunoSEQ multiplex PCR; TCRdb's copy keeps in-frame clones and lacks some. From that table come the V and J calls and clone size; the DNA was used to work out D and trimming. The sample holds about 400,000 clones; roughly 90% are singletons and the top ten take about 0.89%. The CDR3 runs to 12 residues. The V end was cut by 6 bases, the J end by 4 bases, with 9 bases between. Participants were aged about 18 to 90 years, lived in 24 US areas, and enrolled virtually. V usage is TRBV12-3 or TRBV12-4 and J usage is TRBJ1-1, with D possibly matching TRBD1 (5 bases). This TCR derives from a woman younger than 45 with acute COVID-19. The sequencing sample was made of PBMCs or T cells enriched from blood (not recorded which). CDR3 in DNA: TGTGCCAGCAGCGCAGGGCTCACTGAAGCTTTCTTT. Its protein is CASSAGLTEAFF.